A selection of T cell receptor beta chains follows, all from one sample in a study of regulatory T cells in long-lasting Graves disease. TCRdb passed the multiplex PCR reads through MiXCR, listing each CDR3 protein once. The data hold under 500,000 distinct CDR3 sequences, with around 17% observed a single time. In addition, the sample was reused for a study of T cells in Graves' hyperthyroidism and ophthalmopathy.

The sequenced sample was peripheral blood mononuclear cells (PBMCs), obtained at new diagnosis, from a patient treated with antithyroid drugs. The receptors stem from a woman aged 30 to 39 with Graves disease. Both conserved end residues are trimmed from each CDR3. The order of the fields is clone size, V gene, J gene, CDR3 protein. Clone size, where shown, is once, few, many, or a class for clones that have expanded.

size: many; V: TRBV28; J: TRBJ1-1; CDR3: ASSRPQGAQGTEAF
size: NA; V: TRBV6-1; J: TRBJ2-7; CDR3: ASSTGLVDYEQY
size: NA; V: TRBV29-1; J: TRBJ2-7; CDR3: SVKGRTSGRLYEQY
size: few; V: TRBV29-1; J: TRBJ1-1; CDR3: SVEVGGVAF
size: many; V: TRBV24-1; J: TRBJ2-3; CDR3: ATSEIGQGRQY
size: many; V: TRBV12-3/TRBV12-4; J: TRBJ2-2; CDR3: ASSRGLLHGELF
size: NA; V: TRBV10-3; J: TRBJ2-1; CDR3: AISVSRTGNFLEGQF
size: many; V: TRBV13; J: TRBJ2-7; CDR3: ASSLASRRSYEQY
size: few; V: TRBV2; J: TRBJ2-2; CDR3: ASQGVVSTGELF
size: NA; V: TRBV29-1; J: TRBJ2-3; CDR3: SVAKGAPTDTQY
size: many; V: TRBV6-2/TRBV6-3; J: TRBJ2-3; CDR3: ASRELADTQY
size: few; V: TRBV7-6; J: TRBJ1-1; CDR3: ASSPSRVRVNTEAF
size: many; V: TRBV2; J: TRBJ2-7; CDR3: ASNRDSSYEQY
size: few; V: TRBV9; J: TRBJ2-3; CDR3: ASSETSGRATDTQY
size: many; V: TRBV7-2; J: TRBJ2-5; CDR3: ASSLDFEGGETQY
size: few; V: TRBV9; J: TRBJ2-7; CDR3: ASSVDGKLYEQY
size: many; V: TRBV5-1; J: TRBJ2-7; CDR3: ASSWGTGGYEQY
size: many; V: TRBV30; J: TRBJ2-5; CDR3: AWTGGSFQETQY
size: many; V: TRBV2; J: TRBJ1-5; CDR3: ASSGQVGQPQH
size: many; V: TRBV7-3; J: TRBJ1-6; CDR3: ASSSGTDDSPLH
size: many; V: TRBV2; J: TRBJ2-3; CDR3: ASSEEDTQY
size: NA; V: TRBV7-9; J: TRBJ1-1; CDR3: AIERGVGTEAF
size: many; V: TRBV27; J: TRBJ2-7; CDR3: ASRRAPGQGYEQY
size: few; V: TRBV7-6; J: TRBJ2-3; CDR3: ASSAEAGTQY
size: few; V: TRBV20-1; J: TRBJ2-1; CDR3: SARDRSEPYNEQF
size: NA; V: TRBV6-1; J: TRBJ2-4; CDR3: ASSPRRQGYKNIQY
size: few; V: TRBV20-1; J: TRBJ1-5; CDR3: SARDLAGAFQPQH
size: few; V: TRBV19; J: TRBJ1-2; CDR3: ASNRGGPNYGYT
size: many; V: TRBV3-1; J: TRBJ2-7; CDR3: ASSLRQGPYEQY
size: many; V: TRBV28; J: TRBJ1-1; CDR3: ASSLGRGLKSGNTEAF
size: many; V: TRBV20-1; J: TRBJ2-5; CDR3: SASRGIWETQY
size: many; V: TRBV28; J: TRBJ2-7; CDR3: ASSLITGGRYEQY
size: NA; V: TRBV29-1; J: TRBJ2-2; CDR3: SVYTGELF
size: many; V: TRBV19; J: TRBJ2-1; CDR3: ASSIGSGTYNEQF
size: NA; V: TRBV19; J: TRBJ2-3; CDR3: ASSTQDVGDTQY
size: many; V: TRBV20-1; J: TRBJ1-2; CDR3: SLLWTQGFYGYT
size: few; V: TRBV9; J: TRBJ2-1; CDR3: ASSFRIAGINEQF
size: NA; V: TRBV7-9; J: TRBJ1-3; CDR3: ASSLATGNTIY
size: NA; V: TRBV9; J: TRBJ2-3; CDR3: ASSLGREWADTQY
size: many; V: TRBV20-1; J: TRBJ2-1; CDR3: SAPLESYNEQF
size: NA; V: TRBV6-1; J: TRBJ1-2; CDR3: ASSATVVGGGGYT
size: NA; V: TRBV7-8; J: TRBJ2-3; CDR3: ASRWADTQY
size: NA; V: TRBV25-1; J: TRBJ2-5; CDR3: ASSVPGTGDETQY
size: once; V: TRBV11-2; J: TRBJ2-7; CDR3: ASGRQNEQY
size: many; V: TRBV30; J: TRBJ1-2; CDR3: AWSVRLGGGYGYT
size: few; V: TRBV20-1; J: TRBJ1-1; CDR3: SARDDPARNTEAF
size: many; V: TRBV20-1; J: TRBJ2-7; CDR3: SASSQAGGSYEQY
size: NA; V: TRBV20-1; J: TRBJ2-7; CDR3: SARDDGTDLWEQY
size: few; V: TRBV11-2; J: TRBJ2-7; CDR3: ASSLSFTYEQY
size: NA; V: TRBV7-2; J: TRBJ2-5; CDR3: ASRLGGVRETQY
size: NA; V: TRBV6-1; J: TRBJ2-2; CDR3: ASAGSEAGELF
size: few; V: TRBV7-2; J: TRBJ1-5; CDR3: ASSKTGQGGEPQH
size: few; V: TRBV13; J: TRBJ2-7; CDR3: ASSLRTSGRVDEQY
size: few; V: TRBV7-9; J: TRBJ2-7; CDR3: ASSLEATAGVINEQY
size: many; V: TRBV5-4; J: TRBJ2-1; CDR3: ASSEGQGSYNEQF
size: few; V: TRBV19; J: TRBJ2-6; CDR3: ASSIQASGANVLT
size: NA; V: TRBV5-1; J: TRBJ2-1; CDR3: ASSLELAGSYNEQF